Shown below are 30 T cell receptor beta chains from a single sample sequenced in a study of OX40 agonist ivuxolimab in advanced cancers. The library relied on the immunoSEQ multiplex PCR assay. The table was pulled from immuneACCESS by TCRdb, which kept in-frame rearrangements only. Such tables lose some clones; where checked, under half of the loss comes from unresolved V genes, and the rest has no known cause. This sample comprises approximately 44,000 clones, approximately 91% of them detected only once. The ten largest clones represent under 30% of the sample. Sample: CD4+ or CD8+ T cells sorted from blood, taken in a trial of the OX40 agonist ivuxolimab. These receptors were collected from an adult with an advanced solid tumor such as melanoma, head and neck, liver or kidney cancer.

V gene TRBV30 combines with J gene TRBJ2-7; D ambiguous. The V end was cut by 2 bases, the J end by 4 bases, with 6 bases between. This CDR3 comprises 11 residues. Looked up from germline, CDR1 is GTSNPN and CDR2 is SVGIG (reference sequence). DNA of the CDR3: TGTGCCTGGAGTAGCAGTTACGAGCAGTACTTC. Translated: CAWSSSYEQYF.

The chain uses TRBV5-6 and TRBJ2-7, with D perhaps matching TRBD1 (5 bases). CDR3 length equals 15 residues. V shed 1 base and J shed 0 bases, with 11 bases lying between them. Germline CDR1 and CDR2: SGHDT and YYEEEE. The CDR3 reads CASSLIIGASYEQYF. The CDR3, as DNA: TGTGCCAGCAGCTTGATTATAGGGGCCTCCTACGAGCAGTACTTC.

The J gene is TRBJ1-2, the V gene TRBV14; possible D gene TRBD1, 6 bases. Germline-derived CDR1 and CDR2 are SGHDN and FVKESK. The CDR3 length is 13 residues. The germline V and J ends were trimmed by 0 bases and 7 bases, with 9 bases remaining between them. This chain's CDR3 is CASSQERGFGYTF. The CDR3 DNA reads TGTGCCAGCAGCCAAGAGAGGGGGTTTGGCTACACCTTC.

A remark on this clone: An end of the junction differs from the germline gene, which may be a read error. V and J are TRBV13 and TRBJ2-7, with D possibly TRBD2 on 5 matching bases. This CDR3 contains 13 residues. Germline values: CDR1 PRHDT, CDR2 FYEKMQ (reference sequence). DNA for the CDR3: TGTGCCAGCAGTTTAGCGAATTCCTACGAGCAGTACTTC. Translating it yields CASSLANSYEQYF.

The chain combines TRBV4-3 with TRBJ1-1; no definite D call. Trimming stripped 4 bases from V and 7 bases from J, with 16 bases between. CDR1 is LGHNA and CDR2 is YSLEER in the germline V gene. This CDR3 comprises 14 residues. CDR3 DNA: TGCGCCAGCAGCCCCAACAGCTTCTCGCATGAAGCTTTCTTT. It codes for CASSPNSFSHEAFF.

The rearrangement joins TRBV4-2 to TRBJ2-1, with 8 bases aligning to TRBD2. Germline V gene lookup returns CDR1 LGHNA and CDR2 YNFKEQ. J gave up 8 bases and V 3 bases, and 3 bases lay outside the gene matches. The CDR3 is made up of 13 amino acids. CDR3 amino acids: CASSHGTSDEQFF. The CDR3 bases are TGTGCCAGCAGCCACGGGACTAGTGATGAGCAGTTCTTC.

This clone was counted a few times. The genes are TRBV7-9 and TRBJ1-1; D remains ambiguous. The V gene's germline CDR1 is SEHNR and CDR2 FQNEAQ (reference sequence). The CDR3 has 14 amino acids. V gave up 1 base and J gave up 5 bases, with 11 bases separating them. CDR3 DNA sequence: TGTGCCAGCAGCTTAGTTGGCGTGGGAACTGAAGCTTTCTTT. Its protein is CASSLVGVGTEAFF.

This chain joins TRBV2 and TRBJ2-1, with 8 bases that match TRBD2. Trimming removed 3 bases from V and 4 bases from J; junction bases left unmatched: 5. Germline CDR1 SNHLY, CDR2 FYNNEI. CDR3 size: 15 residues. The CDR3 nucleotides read TGTGCCAGCAGTGAGTCGGGAGGGTCTTACAATGAGCAGTTCTTC. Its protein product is CASSESGGSYNEQFF.

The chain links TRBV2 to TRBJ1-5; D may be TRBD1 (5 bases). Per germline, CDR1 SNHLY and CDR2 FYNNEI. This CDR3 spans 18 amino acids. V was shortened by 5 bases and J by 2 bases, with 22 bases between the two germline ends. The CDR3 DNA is TGTGCCAGCAGTCACAGCGGACGGGGGTGGCCAGGCAATCAGCCCCAGCATTTT. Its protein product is CASSHSGRGWPGNQPQHF.

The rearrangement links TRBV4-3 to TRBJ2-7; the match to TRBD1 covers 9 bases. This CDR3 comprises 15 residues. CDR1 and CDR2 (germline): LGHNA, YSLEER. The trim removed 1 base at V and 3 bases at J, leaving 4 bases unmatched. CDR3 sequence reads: CASSQATGQGYEQYF. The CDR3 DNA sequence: TGCGCCAGCAGCCAAGCCACGGGACAGGGCTACGAGCAGTACTTC.

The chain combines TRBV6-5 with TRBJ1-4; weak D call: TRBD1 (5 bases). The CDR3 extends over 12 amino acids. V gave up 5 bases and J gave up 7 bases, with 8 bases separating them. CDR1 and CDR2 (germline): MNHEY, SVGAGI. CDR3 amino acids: CASSVQGEKLFF. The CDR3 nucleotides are TGTGCCAGCAGTGTCCAGGGTGAAAAACTGTTTTTT.

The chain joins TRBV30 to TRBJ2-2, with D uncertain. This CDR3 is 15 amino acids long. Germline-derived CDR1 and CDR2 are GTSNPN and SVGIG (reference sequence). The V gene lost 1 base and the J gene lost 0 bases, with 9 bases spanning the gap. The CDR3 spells CAWSATLANTGELFF. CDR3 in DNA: TGTGCCTGGAGTGCCACTCTAGCGAACACCGGGGAGCTGTTTTTT.

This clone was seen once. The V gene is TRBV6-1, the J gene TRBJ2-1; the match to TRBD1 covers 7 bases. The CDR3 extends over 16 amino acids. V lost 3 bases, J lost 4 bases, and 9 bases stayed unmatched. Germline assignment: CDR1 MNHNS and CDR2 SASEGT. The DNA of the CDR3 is TGTGCCAGCAGTGATCCCGGGACAGTGCTATACAATGAGCAGTTCTTC. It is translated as CASSDPGTVLYNEQFF.

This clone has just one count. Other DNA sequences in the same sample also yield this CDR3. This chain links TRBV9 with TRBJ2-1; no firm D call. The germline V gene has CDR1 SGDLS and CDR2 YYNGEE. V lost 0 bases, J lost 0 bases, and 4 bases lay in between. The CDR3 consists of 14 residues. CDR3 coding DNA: TGTGCCAGCAGCGTAGGGAGCTCCTACAATGAGCAGTTCTTC. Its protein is CASSVGSSYNEQFF.

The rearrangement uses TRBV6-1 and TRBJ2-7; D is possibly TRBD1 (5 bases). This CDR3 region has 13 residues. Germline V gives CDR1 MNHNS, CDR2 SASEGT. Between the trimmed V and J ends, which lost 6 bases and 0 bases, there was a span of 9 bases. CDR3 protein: CASSHDSSYEQYF. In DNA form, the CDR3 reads TGTGCCAGCAGCCACGACAGCTCCTACGAGCAGTACTTC.

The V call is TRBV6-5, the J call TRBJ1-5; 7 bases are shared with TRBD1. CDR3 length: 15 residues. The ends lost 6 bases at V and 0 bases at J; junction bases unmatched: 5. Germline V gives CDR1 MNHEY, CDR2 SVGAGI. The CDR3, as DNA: TGTGCCAGCAGGCGACAGGGCAATAGCAATCAGCCCCAGCATTTT. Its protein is CASRRQGNSNQPQHF.

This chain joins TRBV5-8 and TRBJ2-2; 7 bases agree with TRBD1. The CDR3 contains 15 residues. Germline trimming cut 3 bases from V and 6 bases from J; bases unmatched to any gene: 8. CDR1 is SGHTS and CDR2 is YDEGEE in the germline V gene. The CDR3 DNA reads TGTGCCAGCAGCTACAGGGGAACACCGTCCGGGGAGCTGTTTTTT. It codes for CASSYRGTPSGELFF.

Written as DNA, the CDR3 is TGTGCCAGCGGCCTTGGGACAGGGGTGTACAATGAGCAGTTCTTC. The encoded protein is CASGLGTGVYNEQFF. The genes are TRBV28 and TRBJ2-1, with 10 bases lining up with TRBD1. V shed 8 bases, J shed 4 bases, and the junction held 8 bases outside the gene matches. Germline V CDR1 and CDR2: MDHEN, SYDVKM. This CDR3 is built from 15 residues.

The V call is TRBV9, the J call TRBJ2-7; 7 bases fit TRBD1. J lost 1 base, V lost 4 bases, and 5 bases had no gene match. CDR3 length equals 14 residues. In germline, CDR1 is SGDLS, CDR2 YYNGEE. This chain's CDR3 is CASSSGTASYEQYF. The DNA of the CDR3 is TGTGCCAGCAGCTCTGGGACAGCTTCCTACGAGCAGTACTTC.

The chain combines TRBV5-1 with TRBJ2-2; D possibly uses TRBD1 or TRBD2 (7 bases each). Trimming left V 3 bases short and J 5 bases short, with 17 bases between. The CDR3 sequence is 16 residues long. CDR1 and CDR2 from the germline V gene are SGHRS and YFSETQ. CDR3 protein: CASSWGGQPVTGELFF. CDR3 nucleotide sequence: TGCGCCAGCAGCTGGGGGGGACAGCCAGTGACCGGGGAGCTGTTTTTT.

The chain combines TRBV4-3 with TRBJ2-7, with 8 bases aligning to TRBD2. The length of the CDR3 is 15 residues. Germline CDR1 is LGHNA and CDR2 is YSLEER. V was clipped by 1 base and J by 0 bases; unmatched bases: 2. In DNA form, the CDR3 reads TGCGCCAGCAGCCAAGCGGGGGGGAGCTCCTACGAGCAGTACTTC. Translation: CASSQAGGSSYEQYF.

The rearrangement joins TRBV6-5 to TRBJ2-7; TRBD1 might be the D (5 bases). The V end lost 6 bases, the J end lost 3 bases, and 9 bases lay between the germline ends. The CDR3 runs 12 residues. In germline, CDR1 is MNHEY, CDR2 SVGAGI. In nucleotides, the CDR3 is TGTGCCAGCAGCCCCCAGGGCTACGAGCAGTACTTC. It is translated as CASSPQGYEQYF.

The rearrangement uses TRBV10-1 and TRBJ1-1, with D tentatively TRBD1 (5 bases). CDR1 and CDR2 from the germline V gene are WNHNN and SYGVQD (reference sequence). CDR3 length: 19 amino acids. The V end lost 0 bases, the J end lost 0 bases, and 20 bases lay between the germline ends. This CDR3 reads CASSESGEGYNSLNTEAFF. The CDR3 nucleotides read TGCGCCAGCAGTGAGTCGGGGGAGGGGTACAACTCATTGAACACTGAAGCTTTCTTT.

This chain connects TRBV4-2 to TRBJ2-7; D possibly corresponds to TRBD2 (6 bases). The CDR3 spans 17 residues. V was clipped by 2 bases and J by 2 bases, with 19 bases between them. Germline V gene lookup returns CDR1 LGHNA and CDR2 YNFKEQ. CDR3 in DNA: TGTGCCAGCAGCCAACCCAACTCCCGGGAGTACCCCTACGAGCAGTACTTC. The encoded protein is CASSQPNSREYPYEQYF.

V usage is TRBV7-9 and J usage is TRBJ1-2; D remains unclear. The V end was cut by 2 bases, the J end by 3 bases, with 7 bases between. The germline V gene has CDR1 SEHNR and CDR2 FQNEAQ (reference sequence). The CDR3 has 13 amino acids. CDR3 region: CASSLSKDYGYTF. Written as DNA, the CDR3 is TGTGCCAGCAGCTTAAGTAAGGACTATGGCTACACCTTC.

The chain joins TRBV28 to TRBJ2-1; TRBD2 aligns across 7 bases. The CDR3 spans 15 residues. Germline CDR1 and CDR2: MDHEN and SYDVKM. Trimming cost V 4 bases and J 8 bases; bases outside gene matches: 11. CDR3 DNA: TGTGCCAGCAGTTCGCGGGAGACCAACCCGGATGAGCAGTTCTTC. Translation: CASSSRETNPDEQFF. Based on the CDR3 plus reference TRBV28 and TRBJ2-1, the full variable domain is DVKVTQSSRYLVKRTGEKVFLECVQDMDHENMFWYRQDPGLGLRLIYFSYDVKMKEKGDIPEGYSVSREKKERFSLILESASTNQTSMYLCASSSRETNPDEQFFGPGTRLTVL.

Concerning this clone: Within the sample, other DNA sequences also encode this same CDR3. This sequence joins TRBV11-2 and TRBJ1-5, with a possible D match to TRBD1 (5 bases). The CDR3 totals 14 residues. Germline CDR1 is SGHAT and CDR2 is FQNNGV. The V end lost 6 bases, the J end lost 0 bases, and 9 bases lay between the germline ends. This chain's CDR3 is CASSPTDSNQPQHF. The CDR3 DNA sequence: TGTGCCAGCAGTCCGACAGATAGCAATCAGCCCCAGCATTTT.

The CDR3 sequence: CASSPTGWSYEQYF. The DNA for the CDR3 is TGTGCCAGCAGCCCGACAGGATGGTCCTACGAGCAGTACTTC. V gene TRBV11-2 combines with J gene TRBJ2-7, with D tentatively TRBD1 (6 bases). The V gene lost 5 bases and the J gene lost 1 base, with 12 bases spanning the gap. This CDR3 region has 14 residues. Germline V gene sequence: CDR1 SGHAT, CDR2 FQNNGV.

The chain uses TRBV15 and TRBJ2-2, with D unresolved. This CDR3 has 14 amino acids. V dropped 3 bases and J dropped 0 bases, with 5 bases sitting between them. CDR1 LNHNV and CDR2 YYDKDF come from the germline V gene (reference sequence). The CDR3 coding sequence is TGTGCCACCAGCAGCGACGCGAACACCGGGGAGCTGTTTTTT. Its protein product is CATSSDANTGELFF. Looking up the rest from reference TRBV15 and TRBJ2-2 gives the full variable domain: DAMVIQNPRYQVTQFGKPVTLSCSQTLNHNVMYWYQQKSSQAPKLLFHYYDKDFNNEADTPDNFQSRRPNTSFCFLDIRSPGLGDTAMYLCATSSDANTGELFFGEGSRLTVL.

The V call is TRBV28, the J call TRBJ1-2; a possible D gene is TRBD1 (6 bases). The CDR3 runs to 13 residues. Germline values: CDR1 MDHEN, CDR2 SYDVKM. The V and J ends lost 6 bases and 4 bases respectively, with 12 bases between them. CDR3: CASSPAGVYGYTF. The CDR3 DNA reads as TGTGCCAGCAGCCCCGCAGGGGTCTATGGCTACACCTTC.